Below, 28 T cell receptor beta chains from the same sample are listed, as sequenced in a study of blood T cells in healthy people across ages. Through a sample-barcoded 5' primer and a J-beta primer mix, a second PCR was run for roughly 6 to 11 cycles. TCRdb redid the calling of the 5' RACE reads with MiXCR, one entry per CDR3 protein. The sample has 1.5 million to 2 million distinct CDR3 sequences, about 30% seen once. The sequenced sample consisted of blood. Receptors were obtained from a woman aged 25 to 39 in good health.

The V and J genes are TRBV28 and TRBJ2-3; D may be TRBD1 or TRBD2 (6 bases each). V was cut by 7 bases and J by 6 bases, with 17 bases left in between. CDR1 and CDR2 (germline): MDHEN, SYDVKM. The CDR3 covers 14 residues. In DNA form, the CDR3 reads TGTGCCAGCAATGATAGGGGGGTACGGGATACGCAGTATTTT. Its translation: CASNDRGVRDTQYF.

The V and J genes are TRBV14 and TRBJ1-1; D might be TRBD1 (5 bases). Between the trimmed V and J ends, which lost 5 bases and 5 bases, there was a span of 12 bases. The CDR3 runs 13 residues. The germline V gene has CDR1 SGHDN and CDR2 FVKESK. The CDR3 protein is CASSTRRETEAFF. The CDR3 DNA reads TGTGCCAGCAGCACTCGCAGGGAAACTGAAGCTTTCTTT.

This clonotype was detected a few times. This chain connects TRBV12-5 to TRBJ2-1; 8 bases align to TRBD2. With 0 bases clipped from V and 7 bases from J, the junction kept 14 bases outside the gene matches. Germline CDR1 and CDR2: LGHNT and FRNRAP. This CDR3 is 18 amino acids long. The CDR3 coding sequence is TGTGCTAGTGGTTTGGTATTTGGGTCGAGCGGGAGAGCAAATGAGCAGTTCTTC. Encoded protein: CASGLVFGSSGRANEQFF.

In this sample, this clonotype turned up a few times. The chain uses TRBV20-1 and TRBJ2-3; the match to TRBD1 covers 7 bases. J gave up 6 bases and V 0 bases, and 9 bases lay outside the gene matches. The CDR3 has 15 amino acids. The germline V gene has CDR1 DFQATT and CDR2 SNEGSKA (reference sequence). The CDR3 DNA sequence: TGCAGTGCTAGAGATGAGACAGGGTCGAAGGATACGCAGTATTTT. It yields the protein CSARDETGSKDTQYF.

The chain links TRBV18 to TRBJ1-5; 8 bases fit TRBD1. The V and J ends lost 4 bases and 7 bases, in that order; junction bases with no gene match: 3. This CDR3 is built from 13 residues. Germline values: CDR1 KGHSH, CDR2 LQKENI. CDR3 nucleotides: TGTGCCAGCTCACTCCGGACAGGGCAGCCCCAGCATTTT. It encodes CASSLRTGQPQHF.

The genes are TRBV18 and TRBJ2-3; a weak D match, TRBD2 (5 bases). The CDR3 consists of 16 residues. Germline V gene lookup returns CDR1 KGHSH and CDR2 LQKENI. The germline V and J ends were trimmed by 3 bases and 2 bases, with 15 bases remaining between them. Here the CDR3 reads CASSPRVAGDTDTQYF. CDR3 nucleotide sequence: TGTGCCAGCTCACCTCGTGTGGCCGGGGACACAGATACGCAGTATTTT.

This clonotype was seen only a few times. One end of the junction varies from germline; a read error may be responsible. The rearrangement uses TRBV20-1 and TRBJ1-2, with 7 nucleotides matching TRBD1. The germline gives CDR1 DFQATT, CDR2 SNEGSKA (reference sequence). The CDR3 is made up of 13 amino acids. The CDR3 DNA follows: TGCAGTGCGAGAGTGGGGTCAGGGGGTGGCTGCACCTTC. It yields the protein CSARVGSGGGCTF.

The genes are TRBV7-2 and TRBJ2-2, with D perhaps TRBD2 (6 bases). The CDR3 has 15 amino acids. The V gene lost 2 bases and the J gene lost 1 base, with 8 bases spanning the gap. Germline CDR1 is SGHTA and CDR2 is FQGNSA. CDR3 sequence reads: CASSLLAQNTGELFF. CDR3 in DNA: TGTGCCAGCAGCTTACTAGCGCAGAACACCGGGGAGCTGTTTTTT.

CDR3 amino acids: CSVGKGNWNTEAFF. In DNA, the CDR3 is TGCAGCGTTGGGAAGGGAAATTGGAACACTGAAGCTTTCTTT. The rearrangement links TRBV29-1 to TRBJ1-1; D gene uncertain. The CDR3 is 14 residues long. Germline V CDR1 and CDR2: SQVTM, ANQGSEA. Trimming took off 4 bases at V and 1 base at J, with 13 bases between the two ends.

V and J are TRBV7-7 and TRBJ2-4, with D unresolved. This CDR3 has 15 amino acids. Trimming cost V 2 bases and J 13 bases, with 21 bases left between them. Per the germline V gene, CDR1 is SSHAT and CDR2 is FNYEAQ (reference sequence). The CDR3 loop reads CASSLSFSAYNEQYF. CDR3 bases: TGTGCCAGCAGCTTAAGCTTTTCGGCCTACAATGAGCAGTACTTC.

Concerning this clonotype itself: This sequence may be a read error, since a much larger clone differs from it by one base. This chain uses TRBV2 with TRBJ2-4; 7 positions agree with TRBD1. The end of the DNA aligns better with TRBJ2-7, so the J call may be wrong. The CDR3 length is 14 residues. Germline V gene sequence: CDR1 SNHLY, CDR2 FYNNEI. The CDR3 sequence is CASRVQGSSHEQYF. DNA for the CDR3: TGTGCCAGCAGGGTACAGGGGAGCTCCCACGAGCAGTACTTC.

The rearrangement joins TRBV9 to TRBJ2-3; D is uncertain. V was trimmed by 3 bases and J by 3 bases, leaving 14 bases between them. The germline V gene encodes CDR1 SGDLS and CDR2 YYNGEE. The CDR3 has 15 amino acids. For the CDR3, the DNA is TGTGCCAGCAGCGCGTTAGGTGGTAGGACAGATACGCAGTATTTT. Protein product: CASSALGGRTDTQYF.

The sample holds a few counts of this clonotype. CDR3 amino acids: CASSLGPLTEAFF. The CDR3 region has the DNA TGTGCCAGCAGCTTGGGGCCCTTAACTGAAGCTTTCTTT. This rearrangement joins TRBV5-5 to TRBJ1-1; D is unresolved. This CDR3 has 13 amino acids. Looked up from germline, CDR1 is SGHKS and CDR2 is YYEKEE (reference sequence). V was cut by 0 bases and J by 5 bases, with 8 bases left in between.

This chain joins TRBV28 and TRBJ1-6; D ambiguous. Trimming took off 6 bases at V and 8 bases at J, with 17 bases between the two ends. CDR1 is MDHEN and CDR2 is SYDVKM in the germline V gene. This CDR3 is 15 amino acids long. The CDR3 DNA reads as TGTGCCAGCAGCCCTAGCGCAGGAGCCCATTCACCCCTCCACTTT. Protein sequence: CASSPSAGAHSPLHF.

The chain uses TRBV12-3 or TRBV12-4 and TRBJ2-3; D gene uncertain. V was trimmed by 3 bases and J by 8 bases, leaving 12 bases between them. CDR3 length: 13 residues. The CDR3 loop reads CASSFQEKGTQYF. For the CDR3, the DNA is TGTGCCAGCAGTTTCCAGGAGAAGGGTACGCAGTATTTT.

The chain uses TRBV12-3 or TRBV12-4 and TRBJ2-2; a possible D gene is TRBD1 (5 bases). The CDR3 contains 13 residues. V was pared by 3 bases and J by 7 bases, with 9 bases between. The CDR3 DNA reads as TGTGCCAGCAGTTTTAGGGGCGTCGGGGAGCTGTTTTTT. Translation: CASSFRGVGELFF.

This chain joins TRBV12-3 or TRBV12-4 and TRBJ2-5; D unresolved. Deletions cut 5 bases from V and 3 bases from J, with 16 bases between. The length of the CDR3 is 15 residues. The CDR3 protein is CASSALGKPEETQYF. The CDR3 DNA reads as TGTGCCAGCAGTGCCTTGGGGAAGCCGGAAGAGACCCAGTACTTC.

The chain couples TRBV3-1 to TRBJ2-5; no reliable D call. V was shortened by 4 bases and J by 5 bases, with 11 bases between the two germline ends. The germline V gene encodes CDR1 LGHDT and CDR2 YNNKEL (reference sequence). CDR3 length equals 13 residues. The CDR3 spells CASSPWNGETQYF. CDR3 DNA: TGTGCCAGCAGCCCCTGGAATGGTGAGACCCAGTACTTC.

V gene TRBV15 combines with J gene TRBJ2-3, with D possibly being TRBD2 (5 bases). The germline V and J ends were trimmed by 1 base and 3 bases, with 11 bases remaining between them. The V gene's germline CDR1 is LNHNV and CDR2 YYDKDF (reference sequence). This CDR3 has 15 amino acids. The chain's CDR3 is CATSRAGVGTDTQYF. CDR3 nucleotides: TGTGCCACCAGCAGAGCCGGGGTTGGGACAGATACGCAGTATTTT. The full variable domain, completed using reference TRBV15 and TRBJ2-3, is DAMVIQNPRYQVTQFGKPVTLSCSQTLNHNVMYWYQQKSSQAPKLLFHYYDKDFNNEADTPDNFQSRRPNTSFCFLDIRSPGLGDTAMYLCATSRAGVGTDTQYFGPGTRLTVL.

Ten or more counts support this clonotype. The J gene is TRBJ2-4, the V gene TRBV7-2; no firm D call. Deletions cut 1 base from V and 0 bases from J, with 16 bases between. This CDR3 has 18 residues. The germline CDR1 and CDR2 sequences are SGHTA and FQGNSA. DNA of the CDR3: TGTGCCAGCAGCTTAGAAGTAGAGGTATCGCTAGCCAAAAACATTCAGTACTTC. It yields the protein CASSLEVEVSLAKNIQYF. Filled out from reference TRBV7-2 and TRBJ2-4, the complete variable domain reads GAGVSQSPSNKVTEKGKDVELRCDPISGHTALYWYRQSLGQGLEFLIYFQGNSAPDKSGLPSDRFSAERTGGSVSTLTIQRTQQEDSAVYLCASSLEVEVSLAKNIQYFGAGTRLSVL.

This clonotype was counted at least ten times. This chain connects TRBV5-1 to TRBJ1-2; a possible D gene is TRBD1 (5 bases). The CDR3 totals 14 residues. Trimming left V 0 bases short and J 6 bases short, with 12 bases between. Per the germline V gene, CDR1 is SGHRS and CDR2 is YFSETQ. In DNA, the CDR3 is TGCGCCAGCAGCTTGGGGCAGGGAGTCGATGGCTACACCTTC. It is translated as CASSLGQGVDGYTF.

J is TRBJ2-1 and V is TRBV9; perhaps TRBD2 as D (5 bases). Germline values: CDR1 SGDLS, CDR2 YYNGEE. The germline V and J ends were trimmed by 4 bases and 4 bases, with 21 bases remaining between them. CDR3 length: 17 residues. CDR3 coding DNA: TGTGCCAGCAGCCAACCCCCAAGAGCGGCTACTTACAATGAGCAGTTCTTC. Amino acid sequence: CASSQPPRAATYNEQFF.

This clonotype turned up a few times. The J gene is TRBJ1-6, the V gene TRBV25-1, with D perhaps TRBD1 (5 bases). CDR3 length: 12 amino acids. Germline CDR1 and CDR2: MGHDK and SYGVNS. The V end was cut by 1 base, the J end by 14 bases, with 9 bases between. As DNA, the CDR3 is TGTGCCAGCAGTGAATGGGGCCTATCCCTCCACTTT. It encodes CASSEWGLSLHF.

With respect to this clonotype: At one of its ends the junction is not consistent with the germline gene, which may arise from a read error. This chain links TRBV2 with TRBJ1-4; TRBD1 agrees at 9 bases. The CDR3 consists of 15 residues. Germline V gene data show CDR1 as SNHLY and CDR2 as FYNNEI. The CDR3, as DNA: TGTGTCAGCAGTGGACAGGGGTTAGCTAATGAAAAACTGTTTTTT. Translated: CVSSGQGLANEKLFF.

The chain employs TRBV10-3 and TRBJ2-5; D gene ambiguous. The CDR3 has 11 residues. The ends were cut back, 5 bases at V and 7 bases at J, with 8 bases in the middle. Germline-derived CDR1 and CDR2 are ENHRY and SYGVKD. CDR3 region: CAISNLGTQYF. CDR3 nucleotides: TGTGCCATCAGTAACCTGGGGACCCAGTACTTC.

This clonotype was seen a handful of times. J is TRBJ1-5 and V is TRBV5-5; D unresolved. Germline CDR1 is SGHKS and CDR2 is YYEKEE (reference sequence). The CDR3 covers 16 residues. The V gene lost 4 bases and the J gene lost 3 bases, with 17 bases spanning the gap. Here the CDR3 DNA reads TGTGCCAGCAGCCCCAACAACGGGCGGATCAATCAGCCCCAGCATTTT. It encodes CASSPNNGRINQPQHF.

With respect to this clonotype: Just one base apart from a much larger clone, this may be a read error. The chain is built from TRBV29-1 and TRBJ2-7; 8 bases map to TRBD1. The V gene end was trimmed by 7 bases and the J gene end by 4 bases; junction bases not matched to a gene: 9. The V gene's germline CDR1 is SQVTM and CDR2 ANQGSEA. This CDR3 contains 13 residues. The chain's CDR3 is CSGGGRGPYEQYF. The CDR3 DNA follows: TGCAGCGGGGGCGGCAGGGGGCCTTACGAGCAGTACTTC.

The chain has TRBV15 and TRBJ2-7; D is possibly TRBD1 (6 bases). The CDR3 extends over 15 amino acids. Trimming took off 2 bases at V and 3 bases at J, with 14 bases between the two ends. The V gene's germline CDR1 is LNHNV and CDR2 YYDKDF (reference sequence). This CDR3 reads CATSRKGQGGYEQYF. The CDR3 nucleotides read TGTGCCACCAGCAGAAAGGGACAAGGGGGCTACGAGCAGTACTTC.